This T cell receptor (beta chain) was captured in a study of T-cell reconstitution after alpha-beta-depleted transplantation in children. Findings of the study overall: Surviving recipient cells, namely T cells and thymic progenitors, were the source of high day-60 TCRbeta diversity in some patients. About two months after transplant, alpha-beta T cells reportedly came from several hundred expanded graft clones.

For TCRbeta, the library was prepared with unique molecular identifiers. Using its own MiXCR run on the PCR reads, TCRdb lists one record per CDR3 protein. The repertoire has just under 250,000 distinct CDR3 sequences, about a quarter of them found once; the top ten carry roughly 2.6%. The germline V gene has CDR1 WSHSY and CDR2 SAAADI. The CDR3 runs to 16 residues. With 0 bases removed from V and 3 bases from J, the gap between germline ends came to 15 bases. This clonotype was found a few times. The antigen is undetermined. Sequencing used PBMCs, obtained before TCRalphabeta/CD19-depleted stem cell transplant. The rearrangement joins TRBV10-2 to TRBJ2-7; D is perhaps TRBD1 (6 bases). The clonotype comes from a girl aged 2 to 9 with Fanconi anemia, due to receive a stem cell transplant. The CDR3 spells CASSESGPGHLYEQYF. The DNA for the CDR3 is TGCGCCAGCAGTGAGTCGGGTCCGGGACACCTCTACGAGCAGTACTTC.